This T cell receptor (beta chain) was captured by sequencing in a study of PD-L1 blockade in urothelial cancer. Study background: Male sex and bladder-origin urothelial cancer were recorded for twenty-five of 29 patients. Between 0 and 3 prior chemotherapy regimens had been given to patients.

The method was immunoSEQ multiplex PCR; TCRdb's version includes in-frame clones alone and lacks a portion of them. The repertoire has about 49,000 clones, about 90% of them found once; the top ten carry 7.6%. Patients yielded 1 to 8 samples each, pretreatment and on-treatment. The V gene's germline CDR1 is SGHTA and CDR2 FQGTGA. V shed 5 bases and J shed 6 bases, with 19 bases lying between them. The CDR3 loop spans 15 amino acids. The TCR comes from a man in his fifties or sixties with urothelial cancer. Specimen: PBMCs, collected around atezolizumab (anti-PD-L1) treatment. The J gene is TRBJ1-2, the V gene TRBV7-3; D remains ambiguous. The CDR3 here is CASSLSHLDGDGYTF. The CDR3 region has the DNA TGTGCCAGCAGCCTATCGCACCTAGACGGGGATGGCTACACCTTC.